Presented here are 28 T cell receptor beta chains from one specimen sequenced in a study of T cell repertoires in cytomegalovirus infection. TCRdb independently ran MiXCR on the reads; one entry per CDR3 protein. The sample has more than 250,000 distinct CDR3 sequences, roughly 25% seen once. Their cognate antigens are unknown. This material consisted of cultured PBMCs, taken from culture after CMV antigen stimulation. These receptors originate from a human donor in good health (CMV status not recorded). Some clones in this sample may be carry-over from other donors' samples.

The V call is TRBV6-5, the J call TRBJ2-5; a possible D gene is TRBD1 (6 bases). There are 13 residues in the CDR3. Trimming cost V 2 bases and J 2 bases, with 6 bases left between them. CDR1 and CDR2 from the germline V gene are MNHEY and SVGAGI. The CDR3 protein is CASSYQGQETQYF. As DNA, the CDR3 is TGTGCCAGCAGTTACCAGGGGCAAGAGACCCAGTACTTC.

The chain joins TRBV27 to TRBJ2-3; tentatively, D is TRBD2 (5 bases). Per germline, CDR1 MNHEY and CDR2 SMNVEV (reference sequence). CDR3 length: 16 amino acids. Trimming shortened V by 1 base and J by 0 bases, and 11 bases separated the two germline ends. The CDR3 protein is CASSLLGGLSTDTQYF. CDR3 bases: TGTGCCAGCAGTTTATTAGGCGGACTGAGCACAGATACGCAGTATTTT.

The CDR3 spells CASSLRAGAGTEAFF. The CDR3, as DNA: TGTGCCAGCAGTTTACGGGCCGGAGCGGGGACTGAAGCTTTCTTT. The chain joins TRBV27 to TRBJ1-1; D uncertain. Trimming took 2 bases from V and 5 from J, leaving 15 bases between them. The length of the CDR3 is 15 residues. Germline assignment: CDR1 MNHEY and CDR2 SMNVEV (reference sequence).

The genes are TRBV11-3 and TRBJ2-5; D not certain. The V and J ends lost 7 bases and 2 bases respectively, with 20 bases between them. Germline assignment: CDR1 SGHNT and CDR2 YENEEA. The CDR3 runs 16 residues. CDR3 in amino acids: CASTVGVSGRQETQYF. CDR3 nucleotide sequence: TGTGCCAGCACCGTTGGGGTATCAGGACGGCAAGAGACCCAGTACTTC.

This chain connects TRBV20-1 to TRBJ1-1; D remains unclear. The CDR3 has 13 residues. The germline CDR1 and CDR2 sequences are DFQATT and SNEGSKA (reference sequence). Here the CDR3 DNA reads TGCTTAATACGACGGGCCCCAAACACTGAAGCTTTCTTT. Its translation: CLIRRAPNTEAFF.

The chain combines TRBV10-3 with TRBJ2-3; no reliable D call. There are 12 residues in the CDR3. The germline V gene encodes CDR1 ENHRY and CDR2 SYGVKD. Between the trimmed V and J ends, which lost 2 bases and 5 bases, there was a span of 5 bases. CDR3 bases: TGTGCCATCAGTGAGGGTGGAGATACGCAGTATTTT. Protein sequence: CAISEGGDTQYF.

This clonotype was counted ten times or more. The V call is TRBV7-9, the J call TRBJ1-6; 9 bases align to TRBD1. Germline V lookup: CDR1 SEHNR, CDR2 FQNEAQ (reference sequence). V was clipped by 5 bases and J by 9 bases; unmatched bases: 8. The CDR3 is 15 amino acids. CDR3 in amino acids: CASSGRQGVISPLHF. The CDR3 coding sequence is TGTGCCAGCAGCGGCAGACAGGGGGTAATTTCACCCCTCCACTTT.

This clonotype was detected only a few times. The chain recombines TRBV20-1 with TRBJ2-5; TRBD2 matches at 9 bases. The CDR3 consists of 16 residues. V was pared by 1 base and J by 5 bases, with 11 bases of the junction left unmatched. The V gene's germline CDR1 is DFQATT and CDR2 SNEGSKA (reference sequence). The CDR3 sequence is CSARGVSGSDMETQYF. The CDR3 DNA reads as TGCAGTGCTAGAGGGGTTAGCGGGAGTGATATGGAGACCCAGTACTTC.

This clonotype has at least ten counts. V usage is TRBV7-2 and J usage is TRBJ2-2; 7 nucleotides match TRBD1. The CDR3 is 16 amino acids. V trimming: 6 bases; J trimming: 4 bases; junction bases outside the gene matches: 11. The germline V gene encodes CDR1 SGHTA and CDR2 FQGNSA. DNA of the CDR3: TGTGCCAGCAGGTCGGGGTCGACAGGGCCCACCGGGGAGCTGTTTTTT. This gives the protein CASRSGSTGPTGELFF.

The sample holds many counts of this clonotype. The chain carries TRBV19 and TRBJ2-2; TRBD2 matches 7 bases. Germline CDR1 LNHDA, CDR2 SQIVND (reference sequence). J lost 6 bases, V lost 2 bases, and 9 bases had no gene match. The CDR3 covers 16 residues. For the CDR3, the DNA is TGTGCCAGTAGTATATGGGGGAGGGCCGGTTCCGGGGAGCTGTTTTTT. This translates into CASSIWGRAGSGELFF.

This clonotype has ten or more counts. The chain links TRBV7-2 to TRBJ1-2; 9 bases match TRBD1. The CDR3 contains 15 residues. With 5 bases clipped from V and 4 bases from J, the junction kept 8 bases outside the gene matches. The V gene's germline CDR1 is SGHTA and CDR2 FQGNSA. CDR3 sequence: CASSLYTGGSYGYTF. In nucleotides, the CDR3 is TGTGCCAGCAGCCTATATACAGGGGGCAGCTATGGCTACACCTTC.

This clonotype was picked up a small number of times. The genes are TRBV9 and TRBJ1-1; no clear D. V dropped 1 base and J dropped 5 bases, with 12 bases sitting between them. The CDR3 is made up of 14 amino acids. The germline gives CDR1 SGDLS, CDR2 YYNGEE. This CDR3 reads CASSVSEGNTEAFF. The CDR3, as DNA: TGTGCCAGCAGCGTATCCGAGGGAAATACTGAAGCTTTCTTT. The full variable domain, rest sourced from reference TRBV9 and TRBJ1-1, is DSGVTQTPKHLITATGQRVTLRCSPRSGDLSVYWYQQSLDQGLQFLIQYYNGEERAKGNILERFSAQQFPDLHSELNLSSLELGDSALYFCASSVSEGNTEAFFGQGTRLTVV.

V is TRBV7-3 and J is TRBJ2-1, with D tentatively TRBD2 (6 bases). The CDR3 loop spans 19 amino acids. Trimming removed 1 base from V and 1 base from J, with 20 bases in between. Germline loops: CDR1 SGHTA, CDR2 FQGTGA. The CDR3 spells CASSLRGGTAHGSYNEQFF. The CDR3 region has the DNA TGTGCCAGCAGCTTAAGGGGCGGGACCGCACATGGTTCCTACAATGAGCAGTTCTTC.

This rearrangement joins TRBV12-3 or TRBV12-4 to TRBJ2-2, with 8 bases that match TRBD1. V shed 2 bases and J 5 bases; nucleotides not matched to a gene: 7. The length of the CDR3 is 16 residues. CDR3 loop: CASSLTDRGLTGELFF. The CDR3 DNA reads TGTGCCAGCAGTTTAACAGACAGGGGTTTGACCGGGGAGCTGTTTTTT.

The chain has TRBV6-5 and TRBJ2-7, with 14 bases that match TRBD2. V lost 7 bases and J lost 6; bases outside the gene matches: 11. CDR3 length equals 16 residues. Germline values: CDR1 MNHEY, CDR2 SVGAGI. CDR3 residues: CASTRFGTSGRSEQYF. The DNA for the CDR3 is TGTGCCAGCACCCGTTTCGGGACTAGCGGGAGAAGCGAGCAGTACTTC.

The chain combines TRBV28 with TRBJ2-2, with D maybe TRBD2 (6 bases). Germline loops: CDR1 MDHEN, CDR2 SYDVKM. V gave up 7 bases and J gave up 4 bases, with 7 bases separating them. The CDR3 loop spans 12 amino acids. CDR3 bases: TGTGCCAGCAAACTAGCCACCGGGGAGCTGTTTTTT. Protein sequence: CASKLATGELFF.

The sample holds a few counts of this clonotype. The rearrangement joins TRBV7-2 to TRBJ1-2; no firm D call. From germline, CDR1 is SGHTA and CDR2 FQGNSA. The CDR3 totals 15 residues. Between the trimmed V and J ends, which lost 1 base and 0 bases, there was a span of 9 bases. CDR3 amino acids: CASSLGVIANYGYTF. The CDR3 DNA reads as TGTGCCAGCAGCTTAGGTGTGATAGCTAACTATGGCTACACCTTC.

This clonotype came up a few times. The CDR3 DNA sequence: TGCGCCAGCAGCCAAGAGATCGGGGCAGGCTACGAGCAGTACGTC. Its protein is CASSQEIGAGYEQYV. The V and J genes are TRBV4-3 and TRBJ2-7; D is possibly TRBD1 or TRBD2 (5 bases each). CDR1 and CDR2 from the germline V gene are LGHNA and YSLEER. The CDR3 loop spans 15 amino acids. V was pared by 0 bases and J by 3 bases, with 12 bases between.

This clonotype was recorded at least ten times. The chain has TRBV7-2 and TRBJ2-7; D is perhaps TRBD2 (6 bases). This CDR3 comprises 12 residues. Germline V lookup: CDR1 SGHTA, CDR2 FQGNSA. V lost 5 bases and J lost 7, with 12 bases in between. The CDR3 spells CASSKGLGEQYF. The CDR3 DNA is TGTGCCAGCAGCAAGGGACTCGGGGAGCAGTACTTC.

The rearrangement uses TRBV19 and TRBJ2-1; D is unresolved. The germline V gene encodes CDR1 LNHDA and CDR2 SQIVND (reference sequence). CDR3 size: 13 residues. V lost 1 base and J lost 10, with 11 bases in between. The CDR3 region has the DNA TGTGCCAGTAGTATAGTACCCCAGACCGAGCAGTTCTTC. It yields the protein CASSIVPQTEQFF.

The chain couples TRBV5-1 to TRBJ2-7, with TRBD1 matching 11 bases. The trim removed 4 bases at V and 4 bases at J, leaving 7 bases unmatched. The length of the CDR3 is 15 residues. In germline, CDR1 is SGHRS, CDR2 YFSETQ. The CDR3 DNA reads as TGCGCCAGCAGCACCGGACAGGGGGCCGGGTACGAGCAGTACGTC. Its translation is CASSTGQGAGYEQYV.

This clonotype was counted a few times. V usage is TRBV2 and J usage is TRBJ2-1; 10 bases align to TRBD2. The CDR3 contains 14 residues. V was pared by 7 bases and J by 5 bases, with 5 bases of the junction left unmatched. Germline-derived CDR1 and CDR2 are SNHLY and FYNNEI. CDR3 amino acids: CASILAGDDNEQFF. CDR3 in DNA: TGTGCCAGCATCCTAGCGGGAGACGACAATGAGCAGTTCTTC.

The genes are TRBV12-3 or TRBV12-4 and TRBJ2-3, with D hard to call. With 8 bases removed from V and 2 bases from J, the gap between germline ends came to 5 bases. This CDR3 spans 11 amino acids. The CDR3 DNA sequence: TGTGCCAGCGGTATCACAGATACGCAGTATTTT. Protein sequence: CASGITDTQYF.

This clonotype came up a few times. CDR3 DNA sequence: TGTGCCAGCAGCCCCGAGCGGGTATCAGATACGCAGTATTTT. This encodes CASSPERVSDTQYF. V and J are TRBV7-3 and TRBJ2-3; a weak D match, TRBD2 (6 bases). This CDR3 spans 14 amino acids. Germline V gene sequence: CDR1 SGHTA, CDR2 FQGTGA. The V gene lost 5 bases and the J gene lost 4 bases, with 13 bases spanning the gap.

This clonotype was recorded a few times. The chain links TRBV7-6 to TRBJ1-1; 7 positions agree with TRBD1. After removal of 4 bases from V and 4 bases from J, the junction contained 6 bases not matched to a gene. Germline V gene lookup returns CDR1 SGHVS and CDR2 FNYEAQ. The CDR3 runs 14 residues. Written as DNA, the CDR3 is TGTGCCAGCAGCTCCGCGACAGGGACCACTGAAGCTTTCTTT. This encodes CASSSATGTTEAFF.

This clonotype came up a few times. The chain links TRBV7-2 to TRBJ1-2; the D gene is possibly TRBD1 (6 bases). From germline, CDR1 is SGHTA and CDR2 FQGNSA. The length of the CDR3 is 15 residues. V was trimmed by 2 bases and J by 2 bases, leaving 12 bases between them. DNA of the CDR3: TGTGCCAGCAGCTTAAGGGGGTGGGGGAACTATGGCTACACCTTC. Amino acid sequence: CASSLRGWGNYGYTF.

The rearrangement links TRBV12-3 or TRBV12-4 to TRBJ2-1; 7 bases fit TRBD2. V gave up 5 bases and J gave up 7 bases; unmatched junction bases: 8. The CDR3 runs to 14 residues. The CDR3 here is CASSGTGGGNEQFF. CDR3 coding DNA: TGTGCCAGCAGTGGGACTGGGGGGGGAAATGAGCAGTTCTTC.

This clonotype was seen only a few times. The V call is TRBV29-1, the J call TRBJ1-1, with TRBD1 as a possible D gene (5 bases). The V end was cut by 6 bases, the J end by 1 base, with 15 bases between. The CDR3 totals 14 residues. Germline lookup yields CDR1 SQVTM and CDR2 ANQGSEA. The CDR3: CSVATRVANTEAFF. The CDR3 DNA reads as TGCAGCGTAGCGACCAGGGTAGCGAACACTGAAGCTTTCTTT.